This is a list of T cell receptor beta chains from one sample in a study of siplizumab effects on memory and regulatory T cells. Repertoires were generated with immunoSEQ multiplex PCR, while TCRdb's copy carries only in-frame clones and drops some. Of roughly 100,000 clones in the sample, 92% were seen once. Sequenced sample: CD4+ T cells sorted from blood. The receptors were gathered from a human donor in good health. Both conserved end residues are part of each CDR3. A D gene is named only where the DNA matches it firmly. Where a row states a size, it is once, few, many or the class of an expanded clone; other rows omit it.

size	V	J	D	CDR3	DNA
.	TRBV12-5	TRBJ2-2	TRBD1	CASGNTGGNTGELFF	TGTGCTAGTGGGAATACAGGGGGGAACACCGGGGAGCTGTTTTTT
.	TRBV2	TRBJ2-2	TRBD2	CASKLAGYTGELFF	TGTGCCAGCAAACTAGCGGGATACACCGGGGAGCTGTTTTTT
.	TRBV30	TRBJ1-2	TRBD1	CAWSTGTGSYGYTF	TGTGCCTGGAGTACCGGGACAGGGTCGTATGGCTACACCTTC
.	TRBV7-2	TRBJ2-1	TRBD2	CASSPPGLAGGVEQFF	TGTGCCAGCAGCCCGCCGGGACTAGCGGGAGGCGTTGAGCAGTTCTTC
.	TRBV29-1	TRBJ2-7	TRBD1	CSVEDPTGGTRGEQYF	TGCAGCGTTGAAGATCCGACAGGGGGAACGAGGGGAGAGCAGTACTTC
.	TRBV6-4	TRBJ1-1	.	CASSVETGPNTEAFF	TGTGCCAGCAGTGTCGAAACAGGGCCCAACACTGAAGCTTTCTTT
.	TRBV19	TRBJ1-5	.	CASTRTERNQPQHF	TGTGCCAGTACCAGGACAGAGCGCAATCAGCCCCAGCATTTT
.	TRBV19	TRBJ2-1	.	CASSIVTFGTEQFF	TGTGCCAGTAGTATAGTTACGTTTGGGACAGAGCAGTTCTTC
.	TRBV5-6	TRBJ2-5	TRBD2	CASSNGPLAVQETQYF	TGTGCCAGCAGCAATGGGCCCCTAGCGGTCCAAGAGACCCAGTACTTC
.	TRBV28	TRBJ2-7	.	CASSPKGGRYEQYF	TGTGCCAGCAGTCCAAAGGGGGGGAGATACGAGCAGTACTTC
.	TRBV10-3	TRBJ2-7	TRBD1	CAISGQGYEQYF	TGTGCCATCAGTGGACAGGGCTACGAGCAGTACTTC
.	TRBV6-4	TRBJ2-2	TRBD2	CASRVGLAGRAGELFF	TGTGCCAGCAGAGTCGGGCTAGCGGGAAGGGCCGGGGAGCTGTTTTTT
.	TRBV7-9	TRBJ2-7	TRBD1	CASSFLDRAYEQYF	TGTGCCAGCAGCTTTTTAGACAGGGCCTACGAGCAGTACTTC
.	TRBV5-1	TRBJ1-2	TRBD1	CASSLANPGTGDRANYGYTF	TGCGCCAGCAGCTTGGCCAACCCTGGGACAGGGGACCGAGCTAACTATGGCTACACCTTC
.	TRBV5-4	TRBJ2-4	TRBD2	CASSLGGASGSKNIQYF	TGTGCCAGCAGTCTGGGAGGGGCTAGCGGGAGTAAAAACATTCAGTACTTC
.	TRBV11-2	TRBJ2-6	.	CASSSGPRSGANVLTF	TGTGCCAGCAGTAGTGGACCGCGCTCTGGGGCCAACGTCCTGACTTTC
.	TRBV5-1	TRBJ2-1	TRBD2	CASSPGRDSGRIFGPYNEQFF	TGCGCCAGCAGCCCGGGACGGGATAGCGGGAGAATCTTCGGGCCCTACAATGAGCAGTTCTTC
.	TRBV19	TRBJ2-7	TRBD2	CASSTYRLAGDYEQYF	TGTGCCAGTAGTACCTATCGGCTAGCGGGAGACTACGAGCAGTACTTC
.	TRBV5-1	TRBJ1-3	.	CASSLAGNTIYF	TGCGCCAGCAGCTTGGCTGGAAACACCATATATTTT
.	TRBV9	TRBJ2-1	.	CASSVGFDEQFF	TGTGCCAGCAGCGTCGGTTTTGATGAGCAGTTCTTC
.	TRBV18	TRBJ2-1	TRBD2	CASSRTSGSVNEQFF	TGTGCCAGCTCAAGGACTAGCGGGAGTGTTAATGAGCAGTTCTTC
.	TRBV28	TRBJ1-2	.	CASSSRARANYGYTF	TGTGCCAGCAGTTCCCGGGCCCGAGCTAACTATGGCTACACCTTC
.	TRBV28	TRBJ1-5	.	CASSYGNQPQHF	TGTGCCAGCAGTTACGGGAATCAGCCCCAGCATTTT
.	TRBV21-1	TRBJ2-7	.	CASSNEDLRGREQYF	TGTGCCAGCAGCAACGAGGATCTCCGGGGGAGAGAGCAGTACTTC
.	TRBV7-2	TRBJ2-7	.	CASSLDKTARLSYEQYF	TGTGCCAGCAGCTTAGATAAAACGGCTCGATTATCCTACGAGCAGTACTTC
.	TRBV5-4	TRBJ1-5	.	CASSHMRAGSHQPQHF	TGTGCCAGCAGCCATATGCGGGCCGGAAGCCATCAGCCCCAGCATTTT
.	TRBV7-9	TRBJ2-1	.	CASSFWNDYNEQFF	TGTGCCAGCAGCTTCTGGAATGACTACAATGAGCAGTTCTTC
few	TRBV27	TRBJ2-7	.	CASSWAGIEGGTYEQYF	TGTGCCAGCAGTTGGGCGGGGATTGAGGGAGGAACCTACGAGCAGTACTTC
.	TRBV28	TRBJ2-7	.	CASRGGTAYEQYF	TGTGCCAGCAGGGGGGGGACAGCTTACGAGCAGTACTTC
.	TRBV5-1	TRBJ2-2	.	CASSLGAGLGNTGELFF	TGCGCCAGCAGTTTGGGCGCGGGGCTAGGCAACACCGGGGAGCTGTTTTTT